This TCR beta chain was identified during a study of Graves' ophthalmopathy and Graves' hyperthyroidism (dated by TCRdb to 2017 to 2018). Background on the whole study: A patient counted as having stable hyperthyroidism if there was no progression to ophthalmopathy within 18 months of follow-up. TCR beta repertoire signatures were used to distinguish Graves' ophthalmopathy from Graves' hyperthyroidism and to predict progression to ophthalmopathy. In total, approximately 140 blood samples were TCR-sequenced: approximately 40 ophthalmopathy, around 75 hyperthyroidism and some 17 hyperthyroidism-to-ophthalmopathy patients. To explore V-J signatures that distinguish ophthalmopathy from hyperthyroidism, a discovery set of about a hundred patients was enrolled, made up of 43 with ophthalmopathy and fewer than 60 with stable hyperthyroidism. An independent validation cohort comprised 18 hyperthyroidism patients and over 15 patients who later progressed from hyperthyroidism to ophthalmopathy. In five to seven hyperthyroidism patients, the T-cell repertoire of thyroid tissue was compared with the T-cell repertoire of blood. Once sampling was done, hyperthyroidism patients were given methimazole at a starting dose of 30 mg daily, while ophthalmopathy patients were given high-dose intravenous methylprednisolone. Beyond this particular receptor, the publication reports: In cross-validation, the 13-signature model distinguished ophthalmopathy from stable hyperthyroidism with around 90% sensitivity and about 81% specificity, while in the test set the corresponding values were about 80% and 75%. Most expanded thyroid clonotypes with a frequency above 0.001 also appeared in blood, which suggests that blood repertoires may reflect the immune response in the thyroid. No statistical method was used to predetermine the sample size, and group allocation was not hidden from the investigators. In validation, the model predicted ophthalmopathy progression with more than 70% sensitivity and approximately 75% specificity; some 13 predicted patients were CT-confirmed with GO in a median of about 6.2 months.

CDR1 and CDR2, per the germline V gene, are SGHTA and FQGNSA. The CDR3 spans 15 residues, from the cysteine through the phenylalanine. Only the CDR3 DNA stays, 45 bases, in frame from base 1. Relative to germline, V is 3 bases shorter and J is 5 bases shorter, with 13 bases between their ends. For repertoire sequencing, TCR beta CDR3 regions were amplified from RNA transcripts. The first round was an RT-PCR using HTBI primers with the Qiagen OneStep RT-PCR kit, and this first round was followed by a second-round multiplex PCR, then size selection and purification. Libraries were sequenced on an Illumina HiSeq2000 using paired-end 100 bp reads. For the original study's pipeline: Reads were processed with SOAPnuke, discarding reads with adapters, uncalled bases, mean Phred below 15, or no exact constant-primer or identifier match. COPE v1.2.5 was used to merge high-quality paired reads. Each unique nucleotide sequence was treated as a clonotype, and MiTCR v1.1 was used to align the clonotypes to the IMGT TRB V, D and J references. Only V-J combinations with frequency above 0.0001 were analysed, covering 98% to 99.2% of repertoires. For each V-J combination, a TCR clonal expansion and chaos score was defined as the ratio of F50 clonal expansion to chaos observed in the TCRdist matrix. Welch's t-statistics and random forest were used to reduce features to 10 to 15 V-J combinations, which were fed into a naive Bayes classifier. The similarity between thyroid and blood repertoires was quantified using the Morisita-Horn index. TCRdb redid the processing of the public reads, applying fastp at Q25 and MiXCR, and retained in-frame beta chains. When rows share a CDR3 protein, they turn into one entry using the most common DNA and genes. These V and J calls originate from TCRdb's pipeline instead of the authors' own analysis. The sample contains around 1,000,000 distinct CDR3 sequences, about two fifths of them found a single time. The ten most abundant clones make up around 10% of the sample.

Hyperthyroidism patients were newly diagnosed, with disease duration under 2 months, and aged 18 to 65 years. Patients were excluded if they had other autoimmune diseases, uncontrolled infections, pregnancy or lactation. Clinical symptoms, serum thyroxine, TRAb, thyroid ultrasound and orbital computed tomography were used for diagnosis. Total RNA was extracted with Trizol reagent and quality-checked on an Agilent 2100 Bioanalyzer. A note on this clonotype: This clone's antigen is unknown. Per-base qualities were not stored, and no clone one base away is much larger.

The chain is assembled from TRBV7-2 and TRBJ2-2, and possibly TRBD2, on 6 matching bases. The sequenced sample was peripheral blood or thyroid tissue (not recorded which). This receptor was taken from an adult man with Graves' hyperthyroidism. The sequence in DNA is TGTGCCAGCAGCTTGACACTAGCTAAGACCGGGGAGCTGTTTTTT. Its product reads: CASSLTLAKTGELFF.